These 10 T cell receptor beta chains were sequenced from one sample in a study of untreated major depressive disorder. The repertoire was sequenced with immunoSEQ multiplex PCR; TCRdb's copy has only in-frame clones and lacks some. The repertoire holds 15,000 to 25,000 clones, with around 85% as singletons. Sequencing used CD4+ T cells from PBMCs. These receptors originate from a woman under 40 in good health.

The CDR3 loop is CATSLRTGQGYTF. The CDR3 DNA sequence: TGTGCCACCAGCCTCCGGACAGGGCAAGGCTACACCTTC. The chain joins TRBV15 to TRBJ1-2; the match to TRBD1 covers 8 bases. Germline V gene lookup returns CDR1 LNHNV and CDR2 YYDKDF (reference sequence). There are 13 residues in the CDR3. V lost 5 bases to trimming and J lost 8 bases; unmatched junction nucleotides: 7.

The chain is built from TRBV6-5 and TRBJ2-1; D is possibly TRBD2 (5 bases). The CDR3 is 15 residues long. Germline V CDR1 and CDR2: MNHEY, SVGAGI. The V gene lost 2 bases and the J gene lost 10 bases, with 18 bases spanning the gap. The CDR3 spells CASSYDSVYPGEQFF. The CDR3 DNA reads as TGTGCCAGCAGTTACGATAGCGTCTATCCGGGGGAGCAGTTCTTC.

The rearrangement joins TRBV2 to TRBJ2-4; maybe TRBD2 (5 bases). From germline, CDR1 is SNHLY and CDR2 FYNNEI. V was trimmed by 3 bases and J by 0 bases, leaving 12 bases between them. The CDR3 runs to 16 residues. CDR3 DNA: TGTGCCAGCAGTGATTTCCGGGGTCAAGCCAAAAACATTCAGTACTTC. Amino acids: CASSDFRGQAKNIQYF.

This clone was picked up one time. The chain combines TRBV2 with TRBJ2-1; D call uncertain. The germline V gene has CDR1 SNHLY and CDR2 FYNNEI. V lost 3 bases, J lost 2 bases, and 11 bases lay in between. The CDR3 runs to 15 residues. CDR3 sequence reads: CASSEQGGAYNEQFF. The CDR3 DNA reads as TGTGCCAGCAGTGAGCAAGGCGGCGCCTACAATGAGCAGTTCTTC.

The gene calls are TRBV5-1 and TRBJ2-7; D perhaps matches TRBD1 (6 bases). Germline V CDR1 and CDR2: SGHRS, YFSETQ. The V end was cut by 4 bases, the J end by 6 bases, with 11 bases between. This CDR3 spans 12 amino acids. The CDR3 loop is CASSQQGSEQYF. The CDR3 DNA reads as TGCGCCAGCAGCCAACAGGGTAGCGAGCAGTACTTC. Drawing the rest from reference TRBV5-1 and TRBJ2-7, the complete variable domain is KAGVTQTPRYLIKTRGQQVTLSCSPISGHRSVSWYQQTPGQGLQFLFEYFSETQRNKGNFPGRFSGRQFSNSRSEMNVSTLELGDSALYLCASSQQGSEQYFGPGTRLTVT.

The V call is TRBV5-4, the J call TRBJ2-1; 14 bases fit TRBD2. V shed 4 bases, J shed 6 bases, and the junction held 9 bases outside the gene matches. Germline V CDR1 and CDR2: SGHNT, YYREEE (reference sequence). This CDR3 is 17 amino acids long. In DNA, the CDR3 is TGTGCCAGCAGCCCCGGGACTAGCGGGAGTAGGGCCAATGAGCAGTTCTTC. Its protein product is CASSPGTSGSRANEQFF.

V gene TRBV6-5 combines with J gene TRBJ2-1; 10 bases line up with TRBD2. Germline assignment: CDR1 MNHEY and CDR2 SVGAGI. V lost 6 bases to trimming and J lost 3 bases; unmatched junction nucleotides: 5. The CDR3 extends over 15 amino acids. CDR3 residues: CASSQPSGSYNEQFF. The CDR3 DNA reads as TGTGCCAGCAGCCAACCTAGCGGGAGCTACAATGAGCAGTTCTTC.

This clone was seen only once. The genes are TRBV5-6 and TRBJ2-7, with unresolved D. The CDR3 extends over 12 amino acids. V gave up 1 base and J gave up 2 bases, with 4 bases separating them. Germline V lookup: CDR1 SGHDT, CDR2 YYEEEE. Written as DNA, the CDR3 is TGTGCCAGCAGCTTGAACACCTACGAGCAGTACTTC. Translated: CASSLNTYEQYF. The full variable domain, with the rest looked up from reference TRBV5-6 and TRBJ2-7, is DAGVTQSPTHLIKTRGQQVTLRCSPKSGHDTVSWYQQALGQGPQFIFQYYEEEERQRGNFPDRFSGHQFPNYSSELNVNALLLGDSALYLCASSLNTYEQYFGPGTRLTVT.

This chain links TRBV5-1 with TRBJ1-4; 8 bases map to TRBD1. Trimming took 4 bases from V and 0 from J; bases not matched to a gene: 5. This CDR3 is built from 16 residues. Germline CDR1 SGHRS, CDR2 YFSETQ. The DNA for the CDR3 is TGCGCCAGCAGCGGGACAGGTACTGCAACTAATGAAAAACTGTTTTTT. Translated: CASSGTGTATNEKLFF.

CDR3 nucleotides: TGTGCCATCAGTGAGTCGATGGGGTGGGAGCAGTACTTC. It specifies CAISESMGWEQYF. This rearrangement joins TRBV10-3 to TRBJ2-7; D is unclear. Germline assignment: CDR1 ENHRY and CDR2 SYGVKD. V was shortened by 0 bases and J by 7 bases, with 10 bases between the two germline ends. The CDR3 consists of 13 residues.